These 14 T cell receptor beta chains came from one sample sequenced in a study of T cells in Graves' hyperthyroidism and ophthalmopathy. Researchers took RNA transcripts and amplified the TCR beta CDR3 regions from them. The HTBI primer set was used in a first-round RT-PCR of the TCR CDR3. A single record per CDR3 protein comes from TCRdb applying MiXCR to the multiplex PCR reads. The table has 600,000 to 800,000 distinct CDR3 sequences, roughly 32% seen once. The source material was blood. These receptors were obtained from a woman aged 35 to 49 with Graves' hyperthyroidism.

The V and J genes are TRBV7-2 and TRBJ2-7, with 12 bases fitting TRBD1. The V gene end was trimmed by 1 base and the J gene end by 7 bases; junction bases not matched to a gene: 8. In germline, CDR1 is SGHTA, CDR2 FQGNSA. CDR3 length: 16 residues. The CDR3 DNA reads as TGTGCCAGCAGCTTAGGTCGGGGACAGGGGGCAGAAGAGCAGTACTTC. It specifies CASSLGRGQGAEEQYF.

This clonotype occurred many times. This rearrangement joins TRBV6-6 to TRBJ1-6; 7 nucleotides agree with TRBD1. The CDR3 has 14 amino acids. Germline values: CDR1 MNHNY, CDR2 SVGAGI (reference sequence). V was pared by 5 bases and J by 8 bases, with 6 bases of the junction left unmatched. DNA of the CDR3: TGTGCCAGCAGTGAAACAGGGGAAGATTCACCCCTCCACTTT. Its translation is CASSETGEDSPLHF.

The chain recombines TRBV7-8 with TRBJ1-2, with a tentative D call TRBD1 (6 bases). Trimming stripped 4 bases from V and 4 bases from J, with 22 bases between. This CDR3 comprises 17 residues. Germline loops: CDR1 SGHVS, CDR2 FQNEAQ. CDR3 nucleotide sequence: TGTGCCAGCAGCTACGACAGGAGACCCTGGGGGTTCTATGGCTACACCTTC. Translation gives CASSYDRRPWGFYGYTF.

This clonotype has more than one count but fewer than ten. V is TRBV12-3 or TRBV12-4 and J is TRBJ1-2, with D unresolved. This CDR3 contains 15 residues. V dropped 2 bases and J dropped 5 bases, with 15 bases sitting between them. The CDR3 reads CASSLISMAGYGYTF. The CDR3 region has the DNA TGTGCCAGCAGTTTAATCAGCATGGCGGGATATGGCTACACCTTC.

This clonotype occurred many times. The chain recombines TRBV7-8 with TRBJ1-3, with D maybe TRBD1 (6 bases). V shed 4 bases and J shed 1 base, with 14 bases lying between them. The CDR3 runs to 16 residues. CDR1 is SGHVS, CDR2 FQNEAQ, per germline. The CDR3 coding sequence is TGTGCCAGCAGCTCCCCACAGGGAAGATCTGGAAACACCATATATTTT. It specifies CASSSPQGRSGNTIYF.

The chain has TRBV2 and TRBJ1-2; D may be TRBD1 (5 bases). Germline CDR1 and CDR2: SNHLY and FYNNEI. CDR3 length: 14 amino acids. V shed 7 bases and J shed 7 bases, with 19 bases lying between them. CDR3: CASMGLGGDTGYTF. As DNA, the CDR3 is TGTGCCAGCATGGGGCTGGGAGGCGATACTGGCTACACCTTC.

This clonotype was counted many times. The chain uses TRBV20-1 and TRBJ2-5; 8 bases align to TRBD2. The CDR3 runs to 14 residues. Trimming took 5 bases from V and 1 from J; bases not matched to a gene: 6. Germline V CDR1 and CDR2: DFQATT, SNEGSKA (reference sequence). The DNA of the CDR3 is TGCAGTGCTCAGAGTAGCGGGGCCCAAGAGACCCAGTACTTC. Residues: CSAQSSGAQETQYF.

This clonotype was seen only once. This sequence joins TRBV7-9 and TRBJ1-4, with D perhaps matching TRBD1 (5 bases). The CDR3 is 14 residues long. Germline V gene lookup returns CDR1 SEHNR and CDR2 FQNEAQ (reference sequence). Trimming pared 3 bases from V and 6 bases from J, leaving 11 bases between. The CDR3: CASSFSGTDEKLFF. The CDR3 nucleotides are TGTGCCAGCAGCTTCTCAGGGACGGATGAAAAACTGTTTTTT.

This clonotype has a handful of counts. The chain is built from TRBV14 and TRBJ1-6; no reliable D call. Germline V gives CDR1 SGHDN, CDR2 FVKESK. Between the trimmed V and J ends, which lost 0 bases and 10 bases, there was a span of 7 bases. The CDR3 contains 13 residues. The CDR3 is CASSQDWVSPLHF. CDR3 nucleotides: TGTGCCAGCAGCCAAGATTGGGTCTCACCCCTCCACTTT.

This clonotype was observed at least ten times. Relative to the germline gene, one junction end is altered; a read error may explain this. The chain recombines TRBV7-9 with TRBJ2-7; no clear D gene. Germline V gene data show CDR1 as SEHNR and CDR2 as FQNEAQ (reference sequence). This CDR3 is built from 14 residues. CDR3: CASSSSSVSNEQYF. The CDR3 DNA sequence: TGTGCCAGCAGCTCCTCCAGCGTCTCCAACGAGCAGTACTTC.

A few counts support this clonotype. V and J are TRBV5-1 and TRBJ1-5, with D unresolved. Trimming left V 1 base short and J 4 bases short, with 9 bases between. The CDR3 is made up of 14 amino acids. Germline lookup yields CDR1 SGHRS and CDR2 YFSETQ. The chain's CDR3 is CASSLNVGNQPQHF. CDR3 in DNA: TGCGCCAGCAGCTTGAACGTGGGAAATCAGCCCCAGCATTTT.

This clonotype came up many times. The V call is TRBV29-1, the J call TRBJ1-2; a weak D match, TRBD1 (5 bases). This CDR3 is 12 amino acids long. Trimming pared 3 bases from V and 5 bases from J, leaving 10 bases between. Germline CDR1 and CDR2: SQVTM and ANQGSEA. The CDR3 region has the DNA TGCAGCGTTGACTTCAGGGAATATGGCTACACCTTC. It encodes CSVDFREYGYTF.

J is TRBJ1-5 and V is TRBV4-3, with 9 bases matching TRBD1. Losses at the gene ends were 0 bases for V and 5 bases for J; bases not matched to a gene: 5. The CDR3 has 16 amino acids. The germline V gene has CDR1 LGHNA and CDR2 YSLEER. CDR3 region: CASSQDSGTGYQPQHF. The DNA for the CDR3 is TGCGCCAGCAGCCAAGATTCCGGGACAGGGTATCAGCCCCAGCATTTT.

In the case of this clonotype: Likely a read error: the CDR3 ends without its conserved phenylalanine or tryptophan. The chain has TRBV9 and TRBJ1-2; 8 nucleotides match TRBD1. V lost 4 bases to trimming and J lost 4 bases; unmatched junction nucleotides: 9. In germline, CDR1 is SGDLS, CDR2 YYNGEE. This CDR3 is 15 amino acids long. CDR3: CASSQVTTGGYGYTS. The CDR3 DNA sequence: TGTGCCAGCAGCCAAGTCACCACAGGGGGCTATGGCTACACCTCC.